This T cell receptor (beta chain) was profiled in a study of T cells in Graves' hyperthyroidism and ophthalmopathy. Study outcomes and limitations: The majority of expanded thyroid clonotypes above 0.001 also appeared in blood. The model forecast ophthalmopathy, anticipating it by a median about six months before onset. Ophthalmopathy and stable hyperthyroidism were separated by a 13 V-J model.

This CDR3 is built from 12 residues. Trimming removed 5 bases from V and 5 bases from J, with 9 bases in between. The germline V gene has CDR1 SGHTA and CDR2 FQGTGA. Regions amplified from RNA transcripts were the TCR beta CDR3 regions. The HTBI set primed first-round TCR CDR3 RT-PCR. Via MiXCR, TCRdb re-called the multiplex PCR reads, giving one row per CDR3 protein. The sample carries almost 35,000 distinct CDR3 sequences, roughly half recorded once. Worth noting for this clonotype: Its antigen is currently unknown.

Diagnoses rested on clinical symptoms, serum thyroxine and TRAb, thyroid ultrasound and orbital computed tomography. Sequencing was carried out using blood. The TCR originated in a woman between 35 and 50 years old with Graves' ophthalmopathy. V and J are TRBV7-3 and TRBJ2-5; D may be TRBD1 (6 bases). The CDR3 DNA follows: TGTGCCAGCAGCCCCCAGGGGGAGACCCAGTACTTC. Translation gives CASSPQGETQYF.